This entry lists 27 T cell receptor beta chains sequenced from one sample in a study of cytomegalovirus exposure and HLA in healthy donors. In the PCR, 60 Vbeta and 13 Jbeta primers were used. Libraries were prepared by immunoSEQ multiplex PCR; TCRdb keeps only in-frame clonotypes and omits some of them. The profile shows 110,000 to 150,000 clones, about two thirds of them singletons. Sequencing used PBMCs. Receptors were obtained from a man in his sixties in good health and CMV-seronegative.

This CDR3 reads CAISDTSGRALQETQYF. The CDR3 nucleotides read TGTGCCATCAGTGATACTAGCGGGAGGGCCCTCCAAGAGACCCAGTACTTC. The chain recombines TRBV10-3 with TRBJ2-5; 13 nucleotides align to TRBD2. CDR1 and CDR2 from the germline V gene are ENHRY and SYGVKD. The CDR3 has 17 amino acids. Trimming cost V 3 bases and J 1 base; bases outside gene matches: 5.

This clone showed up just once. V gene TRBV10-3 combines with J gene TRBJ1-3; D is possibly TRBD1 (5 bases). V lost 6 bases and J lost 2, with 14 bases in between. This CDR3 has 15 amino acids. The germline V gene has CDR1 ENHRY and CDR2 SYGVKD. CDR3 DNA sequence: TGTGCCATCAGGGAAGGCAGGGAGGCTGGAAACACCATATATTTT. Residues: CAIREGREAGNTIYF.

This rearrangement joins TRBV11-3 to TRBJ2-7; D unresolved. This CDR3 is 15 amino acids long. V lost 5 bases and J 6 bases, leaving 20 bases between the germline ends. The germline CDR1 and CDR2 sequences are SGHNT and YENEEA. CDR3 DNA sequence: TGTGCCAGCAGCCCTCGAATGATGGGCCCAACCGAGCAGTACTTC. As protein: CASSPRMMGPTEQYF.

The rearrangement uses TRBV6-6 and TRBJ2-3; 9 bases align to TRBD1. V was clipped by 8 bases and J by 4 bases; unmatched bases: 4. Germline V gives CDR1 MNHNY, CDR2 SVGAGI (reference sequence). The CDR3 contains 13 residues. The CDR3 DNA reads TGTGCCAGCGGACAGGGGATCGCAGATACGCAGTATTTT. It specifies CASGQGIADTQYF.

V and J are TRBV19 and TRBJ2-7; maybe TRBD1 (5 bases). The V gene lost 5 bases and the J gene lost 3 bases, with 8 bases spanning the gap. CDR1 and CDR2 (germline): LNHDA, SQIVND (reference sequence). The CDR3 runs to 12 residues. CDR3 loop: CASSDRNYEQYF. In DNA, the CDR3 is TGTGCCAGTAGTGACAGAAACTACGAGCAGTACTTC. The full variable domain, with the rest looked up from reference TRBV19 and TRBJ2-7, is DGGITQSPKYLFRKEGQNVTLSCEQNLNHDAMYWYRQDPGQGLRLIYYSQIVNDFQKGDIAEGYSVSREKKESFPLTVTSAQKNPTAFYLCASSDRNYEQYFGPGTRLTVT.

The CDR3: CASSSRLAGGYEQYF. In DNA form, the CDR3 reads TGTGCCAGCAGTTCTCGACTAGCGGGGGGCTACGAGCAGTACTTC. The V gene is TRBV6-5, the J gene TRBJ2-7; 13 bases agree with TRBD2. The V segment lost 4 bases and the J segment 3 bases; nucleotides outside the gene matches: 3. This CDR3 region has 15 residues. Germline V gene lookup returns CDR1 MNHEY and CDR2 SVGAGI.

The rearrangement links TRBV27 to TRBJ2-5; the match to TRBD2 covers 12 bases. This CDR3 contains 17 residues. CDR1 is MNHEY, CDR2 SMNVEV, per germline (reference sequence). V shed 3 bases and J 5 bases; nucleotides not matched to a gene: 10. The CDR3 nucleotides are TGTGCCAGCAGTTTCTCCCGGACTAGCGGGATGGGGGAGACCCAGTACTTC. Translated, it gives CASSFSRTSGMGETQYF.

V and J are TRBV27 and TRBJ2-3, with 12 nucleotides matching TRBD2. CDR1 and CDR2 from the germline V gene are MNHEY and SMNVEV (reference sequence). This CDR3 region has 15 residues. The V segment lost 5 bases and the J segment 4 bases; nucleotides outside the gene matches: 4. CDR3 coding DNA: TGTGCCAGCAGTACCCGGACTAGCGGGGCAGATACGCAGTATTTT. Amino acid sequence: CASSTRTSGADTQYF.

The chain links TRBV2 to TRBJ2-2, with TRBD2 identical over 13 bases. The trim removed 6 bases at V and 4 bases at J, leaving 2 bases unmatched. The CDR3 is made up of 15 amino acids. Germline loops: CDR1 SNHLY, CDR2 FYNNEI. The CDR3 here is CASRRTSGSTGELFF. CDR3 nucleotides: TGTGCCAGCAGAAGGACTAGCGGGAGCACCGGGGAGCTGTTTTTT.

This clone was picked up a small number of times. The rearrangement links TRBV27 to TRBJ2-7; 11 nucleotides align to TRBD2. This CDR3 region has 14 residues. Germline assignment: CDR1 MNHEY and CDR2 SMNVEV (reference sequence). The trim removed 5 bases at V and 3 bases at J, leaving 3 bases unmatched. CDR3 bases: TGTGCCAGCAGTACTGGGACTAGCGGCTACGAGCAGTACTTC. Its protein is CASSTGTSGYEQYF.

The chain uses TRBV21-1 and TRBJ1-2. TRBV21-1 is a listed pseudogene. CDR3 length equals 17 residues. The CDR3 loop reads CASETLGGGAPQLGYTF. CDR3 coding DNA: TGTGCCAGCGAGACTCTAGGGGGGGGCGCCCCCCAACTCGGCTACACCTTC.

In this sample, this clone turned up a few times. The chain employs TRBV5-1 and TRBJ2-5, with TRBD1 as a possible D gene (6 bases). The CDR3 has 14 amino acids. Germline assignment: CDR1 SGHRS and CDR2 YFSETQ. V was trimmed by 1 base and J by 1 base, leaving 8 bases between them. The CDR3 loop is CASSLTGFQETQYF. The DNA for the CDR3 is TGCGCCAGCAGCTTGACAGGGTTCCAAGAGACCCAGTACTTC.

The chain employs TRBV4-3 and TRBJ1-2; 12 nucleotides line up with TRBD1. CDR3 length: 15 residues. Losses at the gene ends were 4 bases for V and 8 bases for J; bases not matched to a gene: 8. In germline, CDR1 is LGHNA, CDR2 YSLEER. CDR3 amino acids: CASSPPGTGGEGYTF. CDR3 bases: TGCGCCAGCAGCCCCCCCGGGACAGGGGGCGAGGGCTACACCTTC.

V and J are TRBV10-1 and TRBJ2-7, with D unresolved. CDR3 length: 14 amino acids. Trimming took off 0 bases at V and 2 bases at J, with 8 bases between the two ends. Germline loops: CDR1 WNHNN, CDR2 SYGVQD (reference sequence). The CDR3 spells CASSESLAAYEQYF. In DNA, the CDR3 is TGCGCCAGCAGTGAGTCGCTCGCAGCCTACGAGCAGTACTTC.

V is TRBV7-9 and J is TRBJ2-3, with 8 bases identical to TRBD1. CDR3 length equals 15 residues. CDR1 is SEHNR, CDR2 FQNEAQ, per germline (reference sequence). The V segment lost 1 base and the J segment 7 bases; nucleotides outside the gene matches: 7. Here the CDR3 reads CASSLGRTGPNTQYF. The DNA of the CDR3 is TGTGCCAGCAGCTTAGGGCGGACAGGGCCGAATACGCAGTATTTT. Drawing the rest from reference TRBV7-9 and TRBJ2-3, the complete variable domain is DTGVSQNPRHKITKRGQNVTFRCDPISEHNRLYWYRQTLGQGPEFLTYFQNEAQLEKSRLLSDRFSAERPKGSFSTLEIQRTEQGDSAMYLCASSLGRTGPNTQYFGPGTRLTVL.

The J gene is TRBJ1-2, the V gene TRBV18, with a tentative D call TRBD1 (5 bases). The CDR3 is 12 residues long. Germline values: CDR1 KGHSH, CDR2 LQKENI. Trimming took off 6 bases at V and 4 bases at J, with 9 bases between the two ends. Written as DNA, the CDR3 is TGTGCCAGCTCCCAGGGAGGCTATGGCTACACCTTC. Its protein is CASSQGGYGYTF.

The chain carries TRBV5-6 and TRBJ1-2; D perhaps matches TRBD1 (5 bases). V gave up 0 bases and J gave up 4 bases, with 13 bases separating them. CDR3 length: 15 amino acids. The V gene's germline CDR1 is SGHDT and CDR2 YYEEEE. The CDR3 sequence is CASSLVWAGSYGYTF. In nucleotides, the CDR3 is TGTGCCAGCAGCTTGGTTTGGGCAGGGTCCTATGGCTACACCTTC.

The chain has TRBV9 and TRBJ2-1; 10 bases line up with TRBD1. Germline V gene lookup returns CDR1 SGDLS and CDR2 YYNGEE. The CDR3 length is 15 residues. The trim removed 0 bases at V and 9 bases at J, leaving 6 bases unmatched. The CDR3 nucleotides read TGTGCCAGCAGCGTAGCCGGGACAGGGGCCGGTGAGCAGTTCTTC. It translates to CASSVAGTGAGEQFF.

The gene calls are TRBV5-4 and TRBJ2-3; 9 bases align to TRBD2. V lost 3 bases and J lost 3; bases outside the gene matches: 14. Per the germline V gene, CDR1 is SGHNT and CDR2 is YYREEE (reference sequence). The CDR3 consists of 18 residues. CDR3 loop: CASSSQAGLAGRTDTQYF. The DNA of the CDR3 is TGTGCCAGCAGCTCCCAAGCGGGGCTAGCGGGAAGGACAGATACGCAGTATTTT.

The rearrangement uses TRBV14 and TRBJ1-2, with D possibly TRBD1 on 5 matching bases. Trimming shortened V by 2 bases and J by 7 bases, and 11 bases separated the two germline ends. The CDR3 totals 13 residues. CDR1 and CDR2 from the germline V gene are SGHDN and FVKESK. The CDR3 sequence: CASSQSRGGGYTF. CDR3 bases: TGTGCCAGCAGCCAATCAAGGGGCGGTGGCTACACCTTC.

This rearrangement joins TRBV7-2 to TRBJ1-5; no clear D gene. CDR3 length: 14 amino acids. V was pared by 5 bases and J by 3 bases, with 11 bases between. Germline CDR1 is SGHTA and CDR2 is FQGNSA. CDR3 DNA sequence: TGTGCCAGCAGCCCAAGCGGGCACAATCAGCCCCAGCATTTT. It is translated as CASSPSGHNQPQHF.

This chain connects TRBV6-5 to TRBJ2-7; 11 bases map to TRBD2. CDR3 length: 15 amino acids. V dropped 6 bases and J dropped 5; count of bases not matched to a gene: 9. Germline lookup yields CDR1 MNHEY and CDR2 SVGAGI. The CDR3 DNA follows: TGTGCCAGCAGGGTCCGACTAGCGGGAAGCGACGAGCAGTACTTC. This encodes CASRVRLAGSDEQYF.

This clone has just one count. The J gene is TRBJ1-1, the V gene TRBV5-1, with 8 positions matching TRBD1. Germline V gene sequence: CDR1 SGHRS, CDR2 YFSETQ. The V segment lost 0 bases and the J segment 4 bases; nucleotides outside the gene matches: 14. The CDR3 is 18 residues long. CDR3 coding DNA: TGCGCCAGCAGCTTGGCCAAAGGGGCAGGGGGCGGAAGCACTGAAGCTTTCTTT. Its protein product is CASSLAKGAGGGSTEAFF.

The V gene is TRBV5-1, the J gene TRBJ2-3, with 12 bases aligning to TRBD2. The CDR3 length is 18 residues. Germline V gene data show CDR1 as SGHRS and CDR2 as YFSETQ. V shed 2 bases and J 2 bases; nucleotides not matched to a gene: 9. Written as DNA, the CDR3 is TGCGCCAGCAGCTTACAAGGACTAGCGGGAAGTGTCACAGATACGCAGTATTTT. This encodes CASSLQGLAGSVTDTQYF.

The CDR3 nucleotides are TGCGCCAGCAGCTTGGAGGGCAGGGTCAGCACAGATACGCAGTATTTT. Its translation: CASSLEGRVSTDTQYF. The chain uses TRBV5-1 and TRBJ2-3; weak D call: TRBD1 (5 bases). Between the trimmed V and J ends, which lost 0 bases and 0 bases, there was a span of 11 bases. The CDR3 consists of 16 residues. Looked up from germline, CDR1 is SGHRS and CDR2 is YFSETQ.

This clone was seen a few times. In DNA, the CDR3 is TGTGCCAGCAGTTCCCGCTGGGGGACAGCTTCAGATACGCAGTATTTT. Translated: CASSSRWGTASDTQYF. The V and J genes are TRBV6-5 and TRBJ2-3, with 7 nucleotides matching TRBD1. The V gene's germline CDR1 is MNHEY and CDR2 SVGAGI. The CDR3 length is 16 residues. V shed 4 bases and J 4 bases; nucleotides not matched to a gene: 11.

This chain links TRBV7-9 with TRBJ2-1; 16 positions agree with TRBD2. The CDR3 length is 17 residues. V dropped 3 bases and J dropped 8; count of bases not matched to a gene: 7. CDR1 and CDR2 from the germline V gene are SEHNR and FQNEAQ (reference sequence). Here the CDR3 reads CASSFTPGLAGGDEQFF. Written as DNA, the CDR3 is TGTGCCAGCAGCTTTACCCCGGGACTAGCGGGAGGGGATGAGCAGTTCTTC.